Presented here are 13 T cell receptor beta chains from one specimen sequenced in a study of blood T cell repertoires in COVID-19. Assay: immunoSEQ multiplex PCR; the TCRdb copy retains only in-frame clones and omits some. This sample has some 56,000 clones, with around nine tenths found just once. Sequenced sample: peripheral blood. These receptors all stem from a woman aged 55-75 years with COVID-19, enrolled during active disease.

The chain is built from TRBV10-1 and TRBJ1-6; maybe TRBD1 (6 bases). The V end was cut by 1 base, the J end by 8 bases, with 9 bases between. Germline V CDR1 and CDR2: WNHNN, SYGVQD (reference sequence). CDR3 length equals 14 residues. The CDR3 DNA reads as TGCGCCAGCAGTGAGTGGGGGCAGCATTCACCCCTCCACTTT. Its translation: CASSEWGQHSPLHF.

The chain uses TRBV19 and TRBJ2-1, with 15 nucleotides matching TRBD2. Germline CDR1 and CDR2: LNHDA and SQIVND (reference sequence). V trimming: 3 bases; J trimming: 7 bases; junction bases outside the gene matches: 10. The CDR3 runs 18 residues. The CDR3 DNA follows: TGTGCCAGTAGTATGGGATTAGGACTAGCGGGAGGGTCAAATGAGCAGTTCTTC. It encodes CASSMGLGLAGGSNEQFF.

This clone has a handful of counts. V and J are TRBV28 and TRBJ2-7; D may be TRBD2 (5 bases). This CDR3 comprises 16 residues. V lost 4 bases and J lost 4, with 20 bases in between. Germline values: CDR1 MDHEN, CDR2 SYDVKM. CDR3 residues: CASSSNRGMGWYEQYF. In nucleotides, the CDR3 is TGTGCCAGCAGTTCAAATCGGGGAATGGGGTGGTACGAGCAGTACTTC.

The chain links TRBV2 to TRBJ1-1; possibly TRBD1 for D (6 bases). This CDR3 region has 14 residues. The V gene's germline CDR1 is SNHLY and CDR2 FYNNEI. V lost 4 bases and J 0 bases, leaving 9 bases between the germline ends. The CDR3 reads CASSGTAMNTEAFF. CDR3 nucleotides: TGTGCCAGCAGTGGGACAGCTATGAACACTGAAGCTTTCTTT.

V usage is TRBV7-9 and J usage is TRBJ2-3; 8 bases fit TRBD1. J was trimmed by 1 base and V by 2 bases; bases with no gene match: 5. CDR3 length equals 16 residues. Germline-derived CDR1 and CDR2 are SEHNR and FQNEAQ (reference sequence). The CDR3 loop is CASSLWAGQGTDTQYF. The CDR3 nucleotides are TGTGCCAGCAGCTTATGGGCGGGACAGGGCACAGATACGCAGTATTTT.

The chain employs TRBV19 and TRBJ1-2; 8 bases agree with TRBD1. CDR1 is LNHDA, CDR2 SQIVND, per germline (reference sequence). The length of the CDR3 is 15 residues. The junction had 10 bases not matched to a gene; V was cut back by 5 bases and J by 5 bases. The CDR3 here is CASSYSGTGGYGYTF. The CDR3 coding sequence is TGTGCCAGTAGTTATTCAGGAACAGGGGGGTATGGCTACACCTTC. Full variable domain (remainder filled in from reference TRBV19 and TRBJ1-2): DGGITQSPKYLFRKEGQNVTLSCEQNLNHDAMYWYRQDPGQGLRLIYYSQIVNDFQKGDIAEGYSVSREKKESFPLTVTSAQKNPTAFYLCASSYSGTGGYGYTFGSGTRLTVV.

The genes are TRBV6-5 and TRBJ2-1; 9 nucleotides line up with TRBD1. The CDR3 loop spans 12 amino acids. The trim removed 3 bases at V and 12 bases at J, leaving 3 bases unmatched. Germline CDR1 and CDR2: MNHEY and SVGAGI. As DNA, the CDR3 is TGTGCCAGCAGTTATGACAGGGGGTTGCAGTTCTTC. It translates to CASSYDRGLQFF.

The chain combines TRBV5-1 with TRBJ1-1; D may be TRBD1 (5 bases). This CDR3 has 17 residues. Trimming cost V 6 bases and J 4 bases, with 25 bases left between them. Germline CDR1 is SGHRS and CDR2 is YFSETQ. The CDR3 spells CASKAGGLGGVGTEAFF. CDR3 nucleotides: TGCGCCAGCAAGGCGGGTGGCCTTGGAGGGGTTGGCACTGAAGCTTTCTTT.

This rearrangement joins TRBV19 to TRBJ1-1; tentative D call: TRBD1 (5 bases). CDR1 is LNHDA, CDR2 SQIVND, per germline (reference sequence). The CDR3 runs 11 residues. Trimming took off 6 bases at V and 8 bases at J, with 10 bases between the two ends. CDR3 protein: CASRGLGEAFF. The CDR3, as DNA: TGTGCCAGTAGGGGACTAGGGGAAGCTTTCTTT.

This chain joins TRBV29-1 and TRBJ1-1; 10 nucleotides agree with TRBD1. The CDR3 is 14 residues long. Germline V CDR1 and CDR2: SQVTM, ANQGSEA. With V trimmed by 7 bases and J by 10 bases, 15 bases remained unmatched. The CDR3 loop reads CSAHQTTGQGTAFF. As DNA, the CDR3 is TGCAGCGCACATCAGACTACGGGACAGGGGACAGCTTTCTTT.

The V call is TRBV21-1, the J call TRBJ2-7; the table calls TRBD1, which could not be checked here. TRBV21-1 is reported as a pseudogene. The length of the CDR3 is 15 residues. The DNA for the CDR3 is TGTGCCAGCAGCTTGCGGGACAGGGTTACCTACGAGCAGTACTTC. This encodes CASSLRDRVTYEQYF.

The chain joins TRBV28 to TRBJ1-2; no firm D call. Germline lookup yields CDR1 MDHEN and CDR2 SYDVKM. This CDR3 contains 14 residues. The chain's CDR3 is CASRDRPSNYGYTF. Here the CDR3 DNA reads TGTGCGAGTAGAGATCGCCCTTCTAACTATGGCTACACCTTC.

The chain links TRBV3-1 (or the pseudogene TRBV3-2) to TRBJ2-7; D might be TRBD2 (6 bases). CDR1 is LGHDT and CDR2 is YNNKEL in the germline V gene (reference sequence). The CDR3 covers 16 residues. Trimming took 0 bases from V and 5 from J, leaving 17 bases between them. The CDR3 is CASSQDFYGSLDEQYF. The CDR3 nucleotides are TGTGCCAGCAGCCAAGATTTTTACGGGAGCCTAGACGAGCAGTACTTC.